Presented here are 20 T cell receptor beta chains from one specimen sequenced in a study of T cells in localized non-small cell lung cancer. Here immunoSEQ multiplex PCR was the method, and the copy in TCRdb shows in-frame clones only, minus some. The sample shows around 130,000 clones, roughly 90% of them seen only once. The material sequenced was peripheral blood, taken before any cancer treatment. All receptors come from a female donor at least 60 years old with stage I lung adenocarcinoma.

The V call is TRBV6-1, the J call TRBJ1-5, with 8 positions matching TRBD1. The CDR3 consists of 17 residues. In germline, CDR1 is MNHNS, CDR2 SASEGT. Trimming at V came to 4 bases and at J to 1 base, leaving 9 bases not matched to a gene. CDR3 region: CASSATQGARSNQPQHF. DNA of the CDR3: TGTGCCAGCAGTGCCACCCAGGGGGCACGGAGCAATCAGCCCCAGCATTTT.

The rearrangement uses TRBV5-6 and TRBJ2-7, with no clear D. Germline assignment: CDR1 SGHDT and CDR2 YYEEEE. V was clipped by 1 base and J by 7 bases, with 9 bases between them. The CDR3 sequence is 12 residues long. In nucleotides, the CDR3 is TGTGCCAGCAGCTTGTACTTTGTGGAGCAGTACTTC. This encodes CASSLYFVEQYF.

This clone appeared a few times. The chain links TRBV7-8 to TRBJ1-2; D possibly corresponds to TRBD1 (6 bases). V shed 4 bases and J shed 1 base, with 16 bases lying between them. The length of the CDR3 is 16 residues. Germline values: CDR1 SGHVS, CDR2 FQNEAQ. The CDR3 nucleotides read TGTGCCAGCAGCTCCCACCGGGACACCTATAACTATGGCTACACCTTC. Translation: CASSSHRDTYNYGYTF.

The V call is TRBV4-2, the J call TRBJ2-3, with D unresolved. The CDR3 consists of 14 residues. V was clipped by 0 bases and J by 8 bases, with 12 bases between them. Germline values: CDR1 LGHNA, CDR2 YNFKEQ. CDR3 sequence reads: CASSQEASWGTQYF. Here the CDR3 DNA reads TGTGCCAGCAGCCAAGAGGCCAGTTGGGGTACGCAGTATTTT.

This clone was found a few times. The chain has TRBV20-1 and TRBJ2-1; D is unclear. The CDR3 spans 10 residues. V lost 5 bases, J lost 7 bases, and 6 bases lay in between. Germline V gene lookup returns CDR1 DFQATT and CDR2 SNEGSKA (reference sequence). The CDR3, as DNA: TGCAGTGCTCTGGGAAATGAGCAGTTCTTC. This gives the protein CSALGNEQFF.

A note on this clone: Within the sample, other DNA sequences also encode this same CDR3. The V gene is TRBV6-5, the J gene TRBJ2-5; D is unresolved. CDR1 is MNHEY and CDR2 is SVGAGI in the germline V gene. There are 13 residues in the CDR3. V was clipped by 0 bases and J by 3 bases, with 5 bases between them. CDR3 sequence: CASSYSGKETQYF. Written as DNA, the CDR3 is TGTGCCAGCAGTTACTCTGGGAAAGAGACCCAGTACTTC.

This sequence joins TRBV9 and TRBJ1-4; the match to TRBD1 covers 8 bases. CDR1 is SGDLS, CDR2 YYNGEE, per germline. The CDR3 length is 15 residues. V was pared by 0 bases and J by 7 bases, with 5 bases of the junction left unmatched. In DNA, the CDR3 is TGTGCCAGCAGCGTAGCGACAGGGGTTGCTGAAAAACTGTTTTTT. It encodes CASSVATGVAEKLFF.

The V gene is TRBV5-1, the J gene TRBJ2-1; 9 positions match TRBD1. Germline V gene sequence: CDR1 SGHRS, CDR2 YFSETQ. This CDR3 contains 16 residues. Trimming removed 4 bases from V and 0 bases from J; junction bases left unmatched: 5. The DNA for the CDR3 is TGCGCCAGCAGCCCCCGGACAGGGGACTCCTACAATGAGCAGTTCTTC. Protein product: CASSPRTGDSYNEQFF.

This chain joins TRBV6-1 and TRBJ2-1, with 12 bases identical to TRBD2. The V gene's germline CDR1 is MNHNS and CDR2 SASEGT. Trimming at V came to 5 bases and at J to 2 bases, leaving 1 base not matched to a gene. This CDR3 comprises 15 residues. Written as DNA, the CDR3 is TGTGCCAGCAGTCTAGCGGGAGGGACCTACAATGAGCAGTTCTTC. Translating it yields CASSLAGGTYNEQFF.

CDR3 in amino acids: CATNRAEGNEQFF. In DNA, the CDR3 is TGTGCCACCAACAGGGCCGAAGGGAATGAGCAGTTCTTC. This rearrangement joins TRBV10-3 to TRBJ2-1, with D tentatively TRBD1 (6 bases). V lost 10 bases and J 7 bases, leaving 17 bases between the germline ends. This CDR3 has 13 amino acids. Germline loops: CDR1 ENHRY, CDR2 SYGVKD.

CDR3 protein: CASSLEGISNQPQHF. CDR3 coding DNA: TGCGCCAGCAGCTTGGAAGGGATTAGCAATCAGCCCCAGCATTTT. This rearrangement joins TRBV5-1 to TRBJ1-5, with unresolved D. Trimming stripped 0 bases from V and 0 bases from J, with 7 bases between. Germline CDR1 is SGHRS and CDR2 is YFSETQ. There are 15 residues in the CDR3.

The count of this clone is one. The CDR3 loop reads CASRSPGHSYEQYF. The CDR3 bases are TGTGCCAGCAGATCCCCGGGACATAGCTACGAGCAGTACTTC. V gene TRBV6-5 combines with J gene TRBJ2-7; D is perhaps TRBD1 (6 bases). Germline V CDR1 and CDR2: MNHEY, SVGAGI. This CDR3 spans 14 amino acids. With 6 bases removed from V and 3 bases from J, the gap between germline ends came to 15 bases.

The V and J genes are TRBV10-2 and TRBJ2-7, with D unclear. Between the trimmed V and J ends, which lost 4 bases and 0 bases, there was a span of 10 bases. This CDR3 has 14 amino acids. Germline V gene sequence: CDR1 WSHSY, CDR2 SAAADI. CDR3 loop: CASSVLMSSYEQYF. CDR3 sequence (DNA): TGCGCCAGCAGTGTGCTCATGAGCTCCTACGAGCAGTACTTC.

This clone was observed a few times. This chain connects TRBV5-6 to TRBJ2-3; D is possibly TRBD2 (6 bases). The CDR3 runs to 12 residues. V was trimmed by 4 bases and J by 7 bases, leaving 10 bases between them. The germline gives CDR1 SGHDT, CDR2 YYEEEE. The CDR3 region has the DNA TGTGCCAGCAGCGACGGGGGTAATACGCAGTATTTT. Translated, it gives CASSDGGNTQYF.

CDR3 nucleotide sequence: TGTGCCAGCTATGGCCAGAGGCCGGAGACCCAGTACTTC. Its translation: CASYGQRPETQYF. The chain is built from TRBV27 and TRBJ2-5; D gene unclear. The V gene lost 8 bases and the J gene lost 5 bases, with 15 bases spanning the gap. Germline V gene data show CDR1 as MNHEY and CDR2 as SMNVEV (reference sequence). This CDR3 is built from 13 residues.

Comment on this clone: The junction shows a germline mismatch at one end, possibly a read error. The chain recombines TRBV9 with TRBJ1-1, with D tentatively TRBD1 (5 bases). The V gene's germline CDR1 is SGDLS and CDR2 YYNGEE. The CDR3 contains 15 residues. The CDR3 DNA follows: TGTGCCAGCAGCGACCCCCCTGGGACGAACCCTGAAGCTTTCTTT. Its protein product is CASSDPPGTNPEAFF.

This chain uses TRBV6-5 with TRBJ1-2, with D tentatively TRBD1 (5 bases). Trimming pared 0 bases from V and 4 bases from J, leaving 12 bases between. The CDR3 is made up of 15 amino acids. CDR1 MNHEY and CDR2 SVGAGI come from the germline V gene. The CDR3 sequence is CASSYSAGIGYGYTF. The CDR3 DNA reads TGTGCCAGCAGTTACTCGGCAGGGATCGGCTATGGCTACACCTTC.

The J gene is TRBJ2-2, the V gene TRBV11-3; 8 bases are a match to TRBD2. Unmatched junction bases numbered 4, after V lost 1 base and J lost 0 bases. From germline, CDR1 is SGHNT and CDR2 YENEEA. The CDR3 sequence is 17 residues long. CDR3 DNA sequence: TGTGCCAGCAGCTTAGTTGTTAGCGGGACGAACACCGGGGAGCTGTTTTTT. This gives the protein CASSLVVSGTNTGELFF.

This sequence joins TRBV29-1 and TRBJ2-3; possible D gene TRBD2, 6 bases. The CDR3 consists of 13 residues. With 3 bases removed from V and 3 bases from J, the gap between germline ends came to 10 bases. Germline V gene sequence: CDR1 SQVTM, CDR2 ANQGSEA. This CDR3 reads CSVDREVTDTQYF. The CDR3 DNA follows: TGCAGCGTTGACAGGGAGGTTACAGATACGCAGTATTTT.

CDR3 region: CASTFLGGSGTGELFF. For the CDR3, the DNA is TGTGCCAGCACCTTCTTGGGCGGGAGCGGAACCGGGGAGCTGTTTTTT. The rearrangement joins TRBV7-2 to TRBJ2-2; 7 positions agree with TRBD2. The germline gives CDR1 SGHTA, CDR2 FQGNSA. The CDR3 is 16 residues long. V gave up 7 bases and J gave up 5 bases; unmatched junction bases: 13.